The 4 T cell receptor beta chains listed next were all sequenced from one sample in a study of Graves' ophthalmopathy and Graves' hyperthyroidism. The study amplified TCR beta CDR3 regions using RNA transcripts. Second-round multiplex PCR came after a first-round RT-PCR that employed HTBI primers. Each CDR3 protein gets one entry after TCRdb re-called the multiplex PCR reads with MiXCR. The sample yields fewer than 350,000 distinct CDR3 sequences, roughly 17% seen once. Sequenced: peripheral blood. The receptors stem from an adult man with Graves' ophthalmopathy.

The sample holds many counts of this clonotype. This CDR3 is CASSEALRGGETQYF. The CDR3 DNA follows: TGTGCCAGCAGTGAAGCGCTTCGGGGAGGAGAGACCCAGTACTTC. This chain links TRBV2 with TRBJ2-5; tentatively, D is TRBD2 (6 bases). In germline, CDR1 is SNHLY, CDR2 FYNNEI. V was trimmed by 0 bases and J by 4 bases, leaving 12 bases between them. CDR3 length equals 15 residues.

Of note for this clonotype: A junction end diverges from the germline sequence, so it may reflect a read error. The chain combines TRBV6-2 or TRBV6-3 with TRBJ1-1; the D gene is possibly TRBD1 (6 bases). The CDR3 is made up of 14 amino acids. Germline loops: CDR1 MNHEY, CDR2 SVGEGT. The CDR3: CASVRLGARTEASF. The CDR3 coding sequence is TGTGCCAGCGTAAGACTGGGGGCGAGAACTGAAGCTTCCTTT.

This clonotype occurred many times. V gene TRBV18 combines with J gene TRBJ1-5; the D gene is possibly TRBD1 (6 bases). V was cut by 3 bases and J by 2 bases, with 14 bases left in between. This CDR3 has 16 amino acids. The germline V gene has CDR1 KGHSH and CDR2 LQKENI. CDR3 loop: CASSPQGPGGNQPQHF. The CDR3 DNA follows: TGTGCCAGCTCACCTCAAGGACCAGGGGGCAATCAGCCCCAGCATTTT.

The sample holds many counts of this clonotype. CDR3 coding DNA: TGCGCCAGCAGCTTGGACCCGGGACAGCCCTACGAGCAGTACTTC. Translated: CASSLDPGQPYEQYF. The chain has TRBV5-1 and TRBJ2-7; 7 bases are a match to TRBD1. CDR1 is SGHRS, CDR2 YFSETQ, per germline. The CDR3 is 15 amino acids. Trimming at V came to 0 bases and at J to 2 bases, leaving 5 bases not matched to a gene.